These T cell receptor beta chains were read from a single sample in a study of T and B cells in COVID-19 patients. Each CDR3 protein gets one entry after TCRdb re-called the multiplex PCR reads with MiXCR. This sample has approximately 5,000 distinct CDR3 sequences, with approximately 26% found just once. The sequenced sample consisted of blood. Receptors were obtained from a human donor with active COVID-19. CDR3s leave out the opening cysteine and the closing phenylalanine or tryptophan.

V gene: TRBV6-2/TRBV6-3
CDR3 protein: ASSYSEGGDLLGYT

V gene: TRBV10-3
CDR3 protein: AIRGPGELF

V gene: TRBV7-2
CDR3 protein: ASSSGLAVNLGQF

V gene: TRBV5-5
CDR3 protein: ASSYLGSQPQH

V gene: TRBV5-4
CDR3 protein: ASSFGGSGELF

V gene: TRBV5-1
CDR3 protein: ASSFAGADTQPQH

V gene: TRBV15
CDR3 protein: ATVPRGANTGELF

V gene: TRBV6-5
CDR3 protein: ASTPEGTSGTQY

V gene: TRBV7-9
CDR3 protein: ASSPTGDPQETQY

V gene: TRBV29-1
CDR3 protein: SAPPGGETQY

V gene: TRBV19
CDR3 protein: ASSMCGGRAVLVNEQF

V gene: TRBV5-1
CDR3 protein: ASSSTQSLRNTIY

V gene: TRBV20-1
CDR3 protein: SASGTYEQY

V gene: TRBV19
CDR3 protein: ASTTQGGLAKGYT

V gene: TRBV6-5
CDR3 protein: ASMRGGAKWEQF

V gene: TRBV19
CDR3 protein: ASSWIGNEQF

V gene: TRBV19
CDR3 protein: ASSSGGDAWADTQY

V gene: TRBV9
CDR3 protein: ASSVVGNTDTQY

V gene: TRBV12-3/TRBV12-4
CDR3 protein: ASSLRTGSSLGENTEAF

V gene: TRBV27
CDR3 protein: ASRLTGGSPLH

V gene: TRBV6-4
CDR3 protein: ASSPSVGRGETQY

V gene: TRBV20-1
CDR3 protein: SALDTRNEKLF

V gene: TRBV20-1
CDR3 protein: SARSQLSGLYEQY

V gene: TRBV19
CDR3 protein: ATQSTGTGDEQF

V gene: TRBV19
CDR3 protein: ASSLTSASTDTQY

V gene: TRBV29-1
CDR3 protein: SVGGQGSYEQY

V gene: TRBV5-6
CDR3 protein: ASSLRAGTGGGYEQY

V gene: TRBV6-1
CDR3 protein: ASSESHRIYEQY

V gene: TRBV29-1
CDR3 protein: SAITGNTGELF

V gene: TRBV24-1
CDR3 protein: ATSDTGYTGELF

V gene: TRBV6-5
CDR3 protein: ASSQGTSGVTDTQY

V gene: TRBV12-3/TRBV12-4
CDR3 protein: ASSLGTGGANEQF

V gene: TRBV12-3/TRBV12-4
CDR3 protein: ASSLQGANYGYT

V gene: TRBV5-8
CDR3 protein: ASSLSGGLSYEQY

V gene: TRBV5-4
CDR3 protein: ASSLGAGGRETQY

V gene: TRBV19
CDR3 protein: ASETGGSGNTIY

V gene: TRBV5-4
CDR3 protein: ASSLAVAVTGELF

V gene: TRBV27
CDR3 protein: ASSSRTAYGYT

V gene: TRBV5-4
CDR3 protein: ASSLALGQGDEQY

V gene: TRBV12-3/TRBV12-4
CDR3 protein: ASSFDRNEKLF

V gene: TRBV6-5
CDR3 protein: ASSYGQGGPYNEQF

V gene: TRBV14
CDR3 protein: ASSQDLRDTQY

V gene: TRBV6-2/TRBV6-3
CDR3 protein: ASSYSGLAGIDTQY

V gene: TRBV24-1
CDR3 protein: ATSDSSGGAGTQY

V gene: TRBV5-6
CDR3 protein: ASSGGLAGTGELF

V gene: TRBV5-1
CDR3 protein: ASSGSRGHSYNEQF

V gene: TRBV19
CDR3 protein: ASSNGGSRGANVLS